Sequencing of this T cell receptor beta chain was carried out in a study of shared clonotypes between healthy human individuals. The data were produced by immunoSEQ multiplex PCR, yet TCRdb's version contains in-frame clones alone and is incomplete. The table records approximately 530,000 clones, more than 95% of them present only once. V dropped 1 base and J dropped 4 bases, with 19 bases sitting between them. Germline-derived CDR1 and CDR2 are SGHAT and FQNNGV. The CDR3 spans 17 residues. This chain uses TRBV11-2 with TRBJ1-2; D may be TRBD1 (6 bases). Sequenced: naive CD4+ T cells sorted from blood. As for subset: CD45RA+ positively selected. This sequence was found in a young woman in good health. The CDR3 spells CASSLGPLSGALYGYTF. The CDR3 coding sequence is TGTGCCAGCAGCTTAGGACCTCTGTCAGGGGCACTCTATGGCTACACCTTC.